These 7 T cell receptor beta chains share one sample of origin, sequenced in a study of OX40 agonist ivuxolimab in advanced cancers. Sequenced by immunoSEQ multiplex PCR; TCRdb stores in-frame clones only, minus some. The sample lists around 76,000 clones, 70% to 90% occurring once. The starting material was CD4+ or CD8+ T cells sorted from blood, obtained in a trial of the OX40 agonist ivuxolimab. The receptors here all came from an adult with an advanced solid tumor such as melanoma, head and neck, liver or kidney cancer.

The chain uses TRBV19 and TRBJ2-7; no clear D. There are 13 residues in the CDR3. Germline CDR1 is LNHDA and CDR2 is SQIVND (reference sequence). V lost 3 bases and J lost 6, with 12 bases in between. The chain's CDR3 is CASSIVESSEQYF. Here the CDR3 DNA reads TGTGCCAGTAGTATTGTGGAATCCAGCGAGCAGTACTTC.

This clone has more than one count but fewer than ten. The chain employs TRBV27 and TRBJ2-7; TRBD1 is a possible D gene (5 bases). Trimming removed 2 bases from V and 6 bases from J, with 8 bases in between. CDR3 length: 12 residues. Germline V lookup: CDR1 MNHEY, CDR2 SMNVEV (reference sequence). CDR3 in DNA: TGTGCCAGCAGTTTAAGGGGTGGCGAGCAGTACTTC. Its protein product is CASSLRGGEQYF.

This sequence joins TRBV28 and TRBJ1-1; TRBD1 matches 9 bases. The V gene end was trimmed by 4 bases and the J gene end by 0 bases; junction bases not matched to a gene: 3. Per germline, CDR1 MDHEN and CDR2 SYDVKM. The CDR3 consists of 15 residues. The DNA of the CDR3 is TGTGCCAGCAGTTCGACAGGGGGTATGAACACTGAAGCTTTCTTT. Translating gives CASSSTGGMNTEAFF. The whole variable domain, filled in from reference TRBV28 and TRBJ1-1, reads DVKVTQSSRYLVKRTGEKVFLECVQDMDHENMFWYRQDPGLGLRLIYFSYDVKMKEKGDIPEGYSVSREKKERFSLILESASTNQTSMYLCASSSTGGMNTEAFFGQGTRLTVV.

V and J are TRBV29-1 and TRBJ1-3; D is undetermined. CDR3 size: 13 residues. The germline CDR1 and CDR2 sequences are SQVTM and ANQGSEA. Between the trimmed V and J ends, which lost 4 bases and 2 bases, there was a span of 9 bases. The CDR3 sequence is CSVAFSAGNTIYF. As DNA, the CDR3 is TGCAGCGTTGCCTTCTCTGCTGGAAACACCATATATTTT.

The chain has TRBV19 and TRBJ2-4; D tentatively reads TRBD1 or TRBD2 (5 bases each). This CDR3 is built from 13 residues. The V end lost 3 bases, the J end lost 7 bases, and 10 bases lay between the germline ends. Germline CDR1 LNHDA, CDR2 SQIVND (reference sequence). The CDR3 coding sequence is TGTGCCAGTAGTATGAGGGGCGTGAACATTCAGTACTTC. This gives the protein CASSMRGVNIQYF.

This clone showed up just a few times. The gene calls are TRBV21-1 and TRBJ2-7; the table's D gene call, TRBD2, was not cross checked with the DNA. TRBV21-1 is deemed a pseudogene. The CDR3 consists of 16 residues. Written as DNA, the CDR3 is TGTGCCAGCAGCAAATCACGACTAGCGAGCTCCTACGAGCAGTACGTC. Protein: CASSKSRLASSYEQYV.

The chain's CDR3 is CASRQLAGGRETQYF. The CDR3 bases are TGTGCCAGCAGGCAACTAGCGGGGGGCCGGGAGACCCAGTACTTC. The chain links TRBV7-2 to TRBJ2-5; 12 positions agree with TRBD2. CDR1 and CDR2 from the germline V gene are SGHTA and FQGNSA. J gave up 5 bases and V 6 bases, and 7 bases lay outside the gene matches. This CDR3 spans 15 amino acids.